The sequence of this T cell receptor beta chain was determined in a study of human T cells and chemical hapten exposure. The overall study: Diphenylcyclopropenone was applied weekly to patients' scalps across the approximately 25-week study. Upper back patch tests used 0.01% DPC, scored after 6 days. Patients were mainly female, each with alopecia areata, totalis or universalis.

TCRdb itself ran the RACE reads through MiXCR, one entry per CDR3 protein. The sample carries roughly 71,000 distinct CDR3 sequences, 11% recorded once. In the case of this clonotype: A junction end diverges from the germline sequence, so it may reflect a read error.

The sample's time point: patch test 3, about 24 weeks after DPC sensitization. Specified treatment: therapeutic diphenylcyclopropenone sensitization with weekly scalp DPC. The CDR3 covers 11 residues. This chain connects TRBV12-3 or TRBV12-4 to TRBJ2-5; no firm D call. The sequence was collected from a woman in her 50s with alopecia areata. Some clones in this sample may be carry-over from other donors' samples. Source: whole blood, taken in connection with sensitization to the hapten diphenylcyclopropenone (DPC). CDR3 residues: CASSWMETLYF. DNA for the CDR3: TGTGCCAGCAGTTGGATGGAGACCCTGTACTTC.